These 20 T cell receptor beta chains share one sample of origin, sequenced in a study of T-cell reconstitution after alpha-beta-depleted transplantation in children (dated by TCRdb to 2016 to 2017). Libraries were constructed by PCR. The run used an Illumina HiSeq 2500. TCR libraries were prepared with molecular barcoding, using unique molecular identifiers to normalize TCRbeta repertoire quantification. The public reads were reprocessed in TCRdb via fastp at Q25 and MiXCR, keeping in-frame beta chains. One record per CDR3 amino acid sequence lists the most common genes and DNA. The sample data list about 58,000 distinct CDR3 sequences, and less than 55% of these were observed just once. Under 98% of the sample goes to the ten largest clones. In light of the paper, this sample's treatment or condition label describes: allogeneic hematopoietic cell transplantation with graft depleted of TCRalphabeta T cells and CD19 B cells.

The sample was PBMCs, mostly from graft donor cells, taken 360 days after TCRalphabeta/CD19-depleted stem cell transplant. The receptors come from a male patient between 5 and 17 years old who had a stem cell transplant for acute lymphoblastic leukemia, so the T cells may come from the graft donor.

The V and J genes are TRBV7-6 and TRBJ2-7; D not resolved. This CDR3 is 14 amino acids long. Germline V lookup: CDR1 SGHVS, CDR2 FNYEAQ. With 1 base removed from V and 2 bases from J, the gap between germline ends came to 9 bases. DNA for the CDR3: TGTGCCAGCAGCTTAGGAGAGGCCCCCTACGAGCAGTACTTC. Translated, it gives CASSLGEAPYEQYF.

A few counts support this clonotype. The rearrangement links TRBV29-1 to TRBJ2-5; no clear D. Trimming shortened V by 3 bases and J by 7 bases, and 15 bases separated the two germline ends. Germline CDR1 SQVTM, CDR2 ANQGSEA. The CDR3 runs 13 residues. The CDR3 region is CSVESQKVGTQYF. The CDR3 bases are TGCAGCGTTGAGTCGCAGAAAGTGGGGACCCAGTACTTC.

The chain employs TRBV6-5 and TRBJ2-2; D unresolved. The V end was cut by 0 bases, the J end by 8 bases, with 10 bases between. The CDR3 contains 14 residues. Germline lookup yields CDR1 MNHEY and CDR2 SVGAGI. CDR3 in amino acids: CASSYSAWSGELFF. Here the CDR3 DNA reads TGTGCCAGCAGTTACTCGGCATGGTCAGGGGAGCTGTTTTTT.

This chain links TRBV6-5 with TRBJ1-1; D gene ambiguous. Trimming took off 1 base at V and 3 bases at J, with 0 bases between the two ends. CDR3 length: 11 residues. Germline values: CDR1 MNHEY, CDR2 SVGAGI. This CDR3 reads CASSYYTEAFF. The CDR3 region has the DNA TGTGCCAGCAGTTACTACACTGAAGCTTTCTTT.

V gene TRBV27 combines with J gene TRBJ2-3, with 7 bases that match TRBD1. V dropped 5 bases and J dropped 14; count of bases not matched to a gene: 22. The CDR3 loop spans 16 amino acids. Germline V gene sequence: CDR1 MNHEY, CDR2 SMNVEV (reference sequence). CDR3 coding DNA: TGTGCCAGCAGTGAATACCGGGACAGCCTAATCCGTCCGTGGTATTTT. Protein product: CASSEYRDSLIRPWYF.

V is TRBV6-1 and J is TRBJ1-4, with 7 bases matching TRBD1. Unmatched junction bases numbered 8, after V lost 5 bases and J lost 8 bases. This CDR3 has 14 residues. Germline-derived CDR1 and CDR2 are MNHNS and SASEGT. CDR3 sequence (DNA): TGTGCCAGCAGTCGTGCGACAGGGTCAGAAAAACTGTTTTTT. Residues: CASSRATGSEKLFF.

The V and J genes are TRBV7-2 and TRBJ2-1, with 15 bases that match TRBD2. V was pared by 7 bases and J by 6 bases, with 4 bases of the junction left unmatched. Germline V gene lookup returns CDR1 SGHTA and CDR2 FQGNSA. The CDR3 has 15 residues. CDR3 coding DNA: TGTGCCAGCAACCCGGGACTAGCGGGAGGCAATGAGCAGTTCTTC. This codes for CASNPGLAGGNEQFF.

The CDR3 region has the DNA TGCGCCAGCAGCCAAGCGTTGAGCTCCTACAATGAGCAGTTCTTC. Residues: CASSQALSSYNEQFF. This rearrangement joins TRBV4-3 to TRBJ2-1; D is uncertain. CDR1 and CDR2 from the germline V gene are LGHNA and YSLEER. CDR3 length equals 15 residues. V lost 1 base to trimming and J lost 0 bases, with 7 bases between them.

The chain employs TRBV5-1 and TRBJ2-7; TRBD2 agrees at 8 bases. Per the germline V gene, CDR1 is SGHRS and CDR2 is YFSETQ. The CDR3 loop spans 15 amino acids. V dropped 2 bases and J dropped 0; count of bases not matched to a gene: 4. The CDR3 DNA reads TGCGCCAGCAGCTTCGGACTAGCTGCCTCCTACGAGCAGTACTTC. It codes for CASSFGLAASYEQYF. Using reference TRBV5-1 and TRBJ2-7 for the parts outside the CDR3, the full variable domain is KAGVTQTPRYLIKTRGQQVTLSCSPISGHRSVSWYQQTPGQGLQFLFEYFSETQRNKGNFPGRFSGRQFSNSRSEMNVSTLELGDSALYLCASSFGLAASYEQYFGPGTRLTVT.

The chain has TRBV7-2 and TRBJ2-7, with TRBD2 matching over 14 bases. CDR1 and CDR2 (germline): SGHTA, FQGNSA. The trim removed 1 base at V and 6 bases at J, leaving 2 bases unmatched. CDR3 length: 15 amino acids. CDR3 region: CASSLDGTSGSEQYF. The DNA for the CDR3 is TGTGCCAGCAGCTTAGATGGGACTAGCGGGAGCGAGCAGTACTTC.

Details on this clonotype: A read error may produce the germline difference seen at one junction end. The chain carries TRBV12-3 or TRBV12-4 and TRBJ2-1, with TRBD2 matching over 13 bases. The CDR3 is 12 residues long. The DNA for the CDR3 is TGTGCCAGCAGAGTCGGACTAGCGGGAGTTCGCTTC. It specifies CASRVGLAGVRF.

At least ten counts were recorded for this clonotype. The V call is TRBV3-1, the J call TRBJ2-2, with D possibly being TRBD1 (7 bases). The length of the CDR3 is 16 residues. Germline CDR1 is LGHDT and CDR2 is YNNKEL (reference sequence). V lost 0 bases and J 13 bases, leaving 21 bases between the germline ends. CDR3 in DNA: TGTGCCAGCAGCCAAGATAGCGTCGAGGGACAGCGGGTGCTGTTTTTT. It is translated as CASSQDSVEGQRVLFF.

V is TRBV2 and J is TRBJ2-5; perhaps D is TRBD1 or TRBD2 (6 bases each). The V and J ends lost 8 bases and 2 bases respectively, with 15 bases between them. The CDR3 has 14 residues. In germline, CDR1 is SNHLY, CDR2 FYNNEI. The CDR3 spells CASAGQVYQETQYF. The CDR3 nucleotides are TGTGCCAGCGCGGGACAAGTGTATCAAGAGACCCAGTACTTC.

This clonotype was detected only a few times. The genes are TRBV28 and TRBJ2-2; D is tentatively TRBD1 or TRBD2 (5 bases each). Between the trimmed V and J ends, which lost 5 bases and 4 bases, there was a span of 17 bases. This CDR3 region has 16 residues. CDR1 is MDHEN, CDR2 SYDVKM, per germline. The CDR3 coding sequence is TGTGCCAGCAGTCCTCCCGGGACGGAATTCACCGGGGAGCTGTTTTTT. Its translation is CASSPPGTEFTGELFF.

The chain joins TRBV10-1 to TRBJ2-4, with TRBD1 matching over 8 bases. The CDR3 length is 20 residues. The J segment lost 0 bases and the V segment lost 6 bases, leaving 19 bases of the junction unmatched. Germline assignment: CDR1 WNHNN and CDR2 SYGVQD (reference sequence). The CDR3 is CASRDTRQGLSTLAKNIQYF. For the CDR3, the DNA is TGCGCCAGCAGAGATACGCGACAGGGGCTTTCGACTCTAGCCAAAAACATTCAGTACTTC.

The V call is TRBV20-1, the J call TRBJ2-5; 9 nucleotides align to TRBD1. The CDR3 is 14 residues long. Trimming at V came to 8 bases and at J to 5 bases, leaving 12 bases not matched to a gene. Germline V lookup: CDR1 DFQATT, CDR2 SNEGSKA (reference sequence). The CDR3 loop is CSTRGHRGRETQYF. The CDR3 DNA sequence: TGCAGTACCCGGGGGCACAGGGGGCGGGAGACCCAGTACTTC.

Only a few counts were recorded for this clonotype. V gene TRBV15 combines with J gene TRBJ2-6; 9 positions match TRBD2. This CDR3 comprises 17 residues. Per germline, CDR1 LNHNV and CDR2 YYDKDF (reference sequence). V dropped 5 bases and J dropped 0; count of bases not matched to a gene: 5. CDR3 in amino acids: CATSYGTSTSGANVLTF. The CDR3 DNA reads as TGTGCCACCAGCTACGGGACTAGCACCTCTGGGGCCAACGTCCTGACTTTC.

The chain joins TRBV29-1 to TRBJ1-4, with D maybe TRBD1 (5 bases). Germline CDR1 is SQVTM and CDR2 is ANQGSEA. The CDR3 length is 14 residues. Trimming took 5 bases from V and 1 from J, leaving 11 bases between them. CDR3 residues: CSVQRDRTNEKLFF. The CDR3 region has the DNA TGCAGCGTTCAGCGGGACCGAACTAATGAAAAACTGTTTTTT. Full variable domain (remainder filled in from reference TRBV29-1 and TRBJ1-4): SAVISQKPSRDICQRGTSLTIQCQVDSQVTMMFWYRQQPGQSLTLIATANQGSEATYESGFVIDKFPISRPNLTFSTLTVSNMSPEDSSIYLCSVQRDRTNEKLFFGSGTQLSVL.

The CDR3 is CASSPVFTEAFF. CDR3 DNA sequence: TGTGCCAGCTCACCCGTCTTCACTGAAGCTTTCTTT. The J gene is TRBJ1-1, the V gene TRBV18, with D uncertain. The CDR3 has 12 amino acids. Germline V lookup: CDR1 KGHSH, CDR2 LQKENI. Deletions cut 3 bases from V and 4 bases from J, with 6 bases between. The full variable domain, in which reference TRBV18 and TRBJ1-1 provide the parts outside the CDR3, is NAGVMQNPRHLVRRRGQEARLRCSPMKGHSHVYWYRQLPEEGLKFMVYLQKENIIDESGMPKERFSAEFPKEGPSILRIQQVVRGDSAAYFCASSPVFTEAFFGQGTRLTVV.

The chain carries TRBV29-1 and TRBJ2-1, with a possible D match to TRBD2 (5 bases). CDR1 is SQVTM, CDR2 ANQGSEA, per germline. This CDR3 contains 16 residues. V shed 1 base and J shed 6 bases, with 19 bases lying between them. This CDR3 is CSVEAAGEGKFNEQFF. Written as DNA, the CDR3 is TGCAGCGTTGAAGCCGCCGGGGAAGGCAAATTCAATGAGCAGTTCTTC.